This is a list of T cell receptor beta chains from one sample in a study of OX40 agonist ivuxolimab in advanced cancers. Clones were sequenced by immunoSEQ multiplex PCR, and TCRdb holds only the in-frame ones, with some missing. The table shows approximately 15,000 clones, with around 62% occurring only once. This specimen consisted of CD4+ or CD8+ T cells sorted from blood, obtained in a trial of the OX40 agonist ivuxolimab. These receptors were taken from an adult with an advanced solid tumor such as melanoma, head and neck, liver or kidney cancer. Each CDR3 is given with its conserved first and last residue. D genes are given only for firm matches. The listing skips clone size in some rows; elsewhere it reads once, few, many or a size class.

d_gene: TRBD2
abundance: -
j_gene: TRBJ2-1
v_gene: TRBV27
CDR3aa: CASSLSTSGGRNEQFF
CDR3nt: TGTGCCAGCAGTTTATCGACTAGCGGGGGGCGCAATGAGCAGTTCTTC

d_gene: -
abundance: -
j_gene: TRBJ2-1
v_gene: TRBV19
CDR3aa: CASSIGANNEQFF
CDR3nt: TGTGCCAGTAGTATCGGGGCCAACAATGAGCAGTTCTTC

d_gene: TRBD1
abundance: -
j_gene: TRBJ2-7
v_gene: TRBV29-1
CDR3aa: CSARDRDTYEQYF
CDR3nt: TGCAGCGCCCGGGACAGGGACACCTACGAGCAGTACTTC

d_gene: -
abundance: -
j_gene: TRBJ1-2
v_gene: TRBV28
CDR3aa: CASSFAGTNGYTF
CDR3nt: TGTGCCAGCAGTTTCGCGGGGACGAATGGCTACACCTTC

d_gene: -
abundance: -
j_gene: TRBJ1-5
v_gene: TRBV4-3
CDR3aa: CASSHREGNQPQHF
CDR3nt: TGCGCCAGCAGCCACAGGGAGGGAAATCAGCCCCAGCATTTT

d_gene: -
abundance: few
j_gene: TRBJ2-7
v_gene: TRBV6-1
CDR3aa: CASSYLGLGEQYF
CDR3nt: TGTGCCAGCAGTTATCTGGGGTTGGGCGAGCAGTACTTC

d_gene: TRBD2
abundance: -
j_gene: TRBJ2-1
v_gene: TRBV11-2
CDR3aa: CASSRPAGAGYNEQFF
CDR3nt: TGTGCCAGCAGCCGTCCAGCGGGGGCCGGATACAATGAGCAGTTCTTC

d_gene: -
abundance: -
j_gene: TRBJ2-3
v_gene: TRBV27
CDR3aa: CASSLFGQTDTQYF
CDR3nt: TGTGCCAGCAGTTTATTTGGACAGACAGATACGCAGTATTTT

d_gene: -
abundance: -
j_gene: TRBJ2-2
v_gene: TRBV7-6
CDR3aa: CASSHIAEGAGELFF
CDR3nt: TGTGCCAGCAGCCATATAGCGGAGGGGGCCGGGGAGCTGTTTTTT

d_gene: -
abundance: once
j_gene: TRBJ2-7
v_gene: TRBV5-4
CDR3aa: CASSQEGGGAYEQYF
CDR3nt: TGCGCCAGCAGCCAAGAAGGGGGGGGAGCCTACGAGCAGTACTTC

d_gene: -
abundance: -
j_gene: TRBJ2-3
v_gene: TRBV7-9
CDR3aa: CASRGTDTQYF
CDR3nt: TGTGCCAGCCGCGGCACAGATACGCAGTATTTT

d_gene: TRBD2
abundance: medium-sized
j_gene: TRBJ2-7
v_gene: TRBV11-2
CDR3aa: CASSLVAGAPYEQYF
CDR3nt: TGTGCCAGCAGCTTGGTAGCGGGGGCCCCCTACGAGCAGTACTTC

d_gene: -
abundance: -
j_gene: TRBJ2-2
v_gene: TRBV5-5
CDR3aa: CASSLGLFTGELFF
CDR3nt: TGTGCCAGCAGCTTGGGACTCTTCACCGGGGAGCTGTTTTTT

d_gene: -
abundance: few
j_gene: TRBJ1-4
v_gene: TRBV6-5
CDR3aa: CASTLGPVNEKLFF
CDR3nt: TGTGCCAGCACCCTCGGGCCAGTAAATGAAAAACTGTTTTTT

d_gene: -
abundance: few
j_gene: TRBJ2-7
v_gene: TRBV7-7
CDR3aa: CASSLVKDEQYF
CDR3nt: TGTGCCAGCAGCTTAGTAAAGGACGAGCAGTACTTC

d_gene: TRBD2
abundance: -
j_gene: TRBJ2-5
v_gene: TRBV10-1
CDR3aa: CASKGLAGANQETQYF
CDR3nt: TGCGCCAGCAAGGGACTAGCGGGGGCCAACCAAGAGACCCAGTACTTC

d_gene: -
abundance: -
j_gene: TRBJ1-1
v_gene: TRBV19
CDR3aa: CASSKDSFNTEAFF
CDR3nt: TGTGCCAGTAGTAAGGACAGTTTCAACACTGAAGCTTTCTTT